The 10 T cell receptor beta chains reported below all come from one sample, sequenced in a study of blood T cell repertoires in COVID-19. The protocol was immunoSEQ multiplex PCR, while the TCRdb copy is restricted to in-frame clones and leaves out a portion. Of approximately 260,000 clones detected, 75% to 90% appear once; the ten largest clones hold about 11%. Specimen: peripheral blood. The receptors originated from a woman between 65 and 79 years old with acute or convalescent COVID-19.

V gene TRBV6-5 combines with J gene TRBJ2-1; the match to TRBD1 covers 7 bases. This CDR3 has 13 residues. Germline loops: CDR1 MNHEY, CDR2 SVGAGI. With V trimmed by 5 bases and J by 8 bases, 6 bases remained unmatched. CDR3 protein: CASSRQGGDEQFF. In DNA form, the CDR3 reads TGTGCCAGCAGTCGACAGGGTGGTGATGAGCAGTTCTTC.

This clone has a single count. This chain joins TRBV3-1 (or the pseudogene TRBV3-2) and TRBJ1-1; D is unresolved. The CDR3 has 13 residues. Germline CDR1 and CDR2: LGHDT and YNNKEL (reference sequence). With 1 base removed from V and 6 bases from J, the gap between germline ends came to 9 bases. The chain's CDR3 is CASSQVPSAEAFF. CDR3 in DNA: TGTGCCAGCAGCCAAGTCCCCTCAGCTGAAGCTTTCTTT.

This chain uses TRBV2 with TRBJ2-5, with a possible D match to TRBD2 (6 bases). Between the trimmed V and J ends, which lost 8 bases and 3 bases, there was a span of 13 bases. The germline V gene has CDR1 SNHLY and CDR2 FYNNEI. This CDR3 spans 13 amino acids. In nucleotides, the CDR3 is TGTGCCAGCTCACGAGAGCGGGAAGAGACCCAGTACTTC. Translation gives CASSREREETQYF.

This chain connects TRBV27 to TRBJ2-7; a possible D gene is TRBD1 (6 bases). The ends were cut back, 5 bases at V and 5 bases at J, with 19 bases in the middle. The CDR3 is 15 residues long. The germline V gene has CDR1 MNHEY and CDR2 SMNVEV (reference sequence). CDR3 sequence (DNA): TGTGCCAGCAGTCCCGACAGGACCCGTCTTCACGAGCAGTACTTC. It is translated as CASSPDRTRLHEQYF.

V gene TRBV15 combines with J gene TRBJ2-1, with 7 bases that match TRBD1. The CDR3 sequence is 13 residues long. J was trimmed by 10 bases and V by 2 bases; bases with no gene match: 5. The germline gives CDR1 LNHNV, CDR2 YYDKDF (reference sequence). The CDR3: CATSRKGGGEQFF. For the CDR3, the DNA is TGTGCCACCAGCAGAAAAGGGGGCGGGGAGCAGTTCTTC.

The J gene is TRBJ1-2, the V gene TRBV6-6, with D hard to call. The CDR3 has 11 amino acids. Germline V lookup: CDR1 MNHNY, CDR2 SVGAGI (reference sequence). Deletions cut 10 bases from V and 4 bases from J, with 10 bases between. CDR3 in amino acids: CATRRGYGYTF. The CDR3 nucleotides are TGTGCCACCCGGCGGGGCTATGGCTACACCTTC.

The rearrangement links TRBV7-2 to TRBJ1-1; the match to TRBD1 covers 7 bases. This CDR3 is 17 amino acids long. Germline loops: CDR1 SGHTA, CDR2 FQGNSA. Trimming removed 5 bases from V and 0 bases from J; junction bases left unmatched: 12. CDR3 sequence reads: CASSEAWDSYMNTEAFF. The CDR3 nucleotides read TGTGCCAGCAGCGAGGCCTGGGACAGCTACATGAACACTGAAGCTTTCTTT. Full variable domain (rest looked up from reference TRBV7-2 and TRBJ1-1): GAGVSQSPSNKVTEKGKDVELRCDPISGHTALYWYRQSLGQGLEFLIYFQGNSAPDKSGLPSDRFSAERTGGSVSTLTIQRTQQEDSAVYLCASSEAWDSYMNTEAFFGQGTRLTVV.

V gene TRBV4-1 combines with J gene TRBJ1-1, with unresolved D. Germline CDR1 MGHRA, CDR2 YSYEKL. Trimming cost V 0 bases and J 6 bases, with 5 bases left between them. CDR3 length equals 12 residues. The CDR3 region is CASSQERSEAFF. CDR3 nucleotide sequence: TGCGCCAGCAGCCAAGAGCGATCTGAAGCTTTCTTT.

The CDR3 reads CASTGTHNQPQHF. In DNA, the CDR3 is TGTGCCAGCACAGGGACACATAATCAGCCCCAGCATTTT. J is TRBJ1-5 and V is TRBV6-5, with a tentative D call TRBD1 (6 bases). Trimming took 7 bases from V and 4 from J, leaving 11 bases between them. This CDR3 contains 13 residues. Germline lookup yields CDR1 MNHEY and CDR2 SVGAGI.

The J gene is TRBJ2-2, the V gene TRBV6-5; D is possibly TRBD1 (6 bases). The germline V gene encodes CDR1 MNHEY and CDR2 SVGAGI. Deletions cut 7 bases from V and 2 bases from J, with 14 bases between. The CDR3 contains 15 residues. CDR3 amino acids: CASKKTGVNTGELFF. The DNA for the CDR3 is TGTGCCAGCAAAAAGACAGGCGTTAACACCGGGGAGCTGTTTTTT.